These 23 T cell receptor beta chains share one sample of origin, sequenced in a study of T cell responses to AZD1222 COVID-19 vaccine. Data came from immunoSEQ multiplex PCR; TCRdb stores just in-frame clones and leaves some out. The sample lists about 120,000 clones; 80% to 90% were seen once. Sequences were derived from peripheral blood, sampled on day 0 of AZD1222 vaccination. The receptors here all came from an adult in good health.

This rearrangement joins TRBV24-1 to TRBJ1-5; no reliable D call. CDR1 is KGHDR, CDR2 SFDVKD, per germline. Trimming removed 5 bases at V and 2 bases at J, with 9 bases between. The CDR3 spans 14 residues. The CDR3 sequence is CATSGGSGNQPQHF. The CDR3 region has the DNA TGTGCCACCAGTGGAGGGTCGGGCAATCAGCCCCAGCATTTT.

The rearrangement joins TRBV5-5 to TRBJ1-5; D possibly corresponds to TRBD1 (6 bases). Germline CDR1 is SGHKS and CDR2 is YYEKEE (reference sequence). The CDR3 runs to 16 residues. The V end lost 0 bases, the J end lost 2 bases, and 12 bases lay between the germline ends. The CDR3 sequence is CASSLEGGRGNQPQHF. The DNA for the CDR3 is TGTGCCAGCAGCTTGGAGGGGGGCAGGGGCAATCAGCCCCAGCATTTT.

The CDR3 loop is CASSIQGSNYGYTF. CDR3 in DNA: TGTGCCAGTAGTATCCAGGGCTCTAACTATGGCTACACCTTC. This chain uses TRBV19 with TRBJ1-2; possibly TRBD1 for D (5 bases). CDR1 is LNHDA and CDR2 is SQIVND in the germline V gene (reference sequence). V was trimmed by 3 bases and J by 0 bases, leaving 8 bases between them. The CDR3 runs to 14 residues.

This chain links TRBV7-9 with TRBJ2-2; 8 bases agree with TRBD1. Trimming removed 5 bases from V and 1 base from J; junction bases left unmatched: 3. Germline V lookup: CDR1 SEHNR, CDR2 FQNEAQ (reference sequence). The CDR3 runs 15 residues. The CDR3 DNA reads TGTGCCAGCAGCCCCGGGACAGGGAACACCGGGGAGCTGTTTTTT. This encodes CASSPGTGNTGELFF.

The CDR3 DNA reads as TGTGCCAGAAGCTTCCCGGAGGGCCAAGTGGGGTCCGGGGAGCTGTTTTTT. It translates to CARSFPEGQVGSGELFF. The rearrangement uses TRBV5-3 and TRBJ2-2; a possible D gene is TRBD2 (6 bases). TRBV5-3 is annotated as an ORF whose role is uncertain. This CDR3 spans 17 amino acids. Trimming took off 2 bases at V and 6 bases at J, with 20 bases between the two ends.

The V call is TRBV2, the J call TRBJ2-5; TRBD1 agrees at 10 bases. V lost 6 bases to trimming and J lost 1 base; unmatched junction nucleotides: 5. CDR1 and CDR2 from the germline V gene are SNHLY and FYNNEI. CDR3 length: 15 residues. This CDR3 is CASRTGGAGQETQYF. CDR3 in DNA: TGTGCCAGCAGGACAGGGGGCGCGGGCCAAGAGACCCAGTACTTC. Based on the CDR3 plus reference TRBV2 and TRBJ2-5, the full variable domain is EPEVTQTPSHQVTQMGQEVILRCVPISNHLYFYWYRQILGQKVEFLVSFYNNEISEKSEIFDDQFSVERPDGSNFTLKIRSTKLEDSAMYFCASRTGGAGQETQYFGPGTRLLVL.

The rearrangement links TRBV30 to TRBJ2-3; 7 bases agree with TRBD2. CDR1 and CDR2 from the germline V gene are GTSNPN and SVGIG (reference sequence). There are 17 residues in the CDR3. V lost 4 bases to trimming and J lost 3 bases; unmatched junction nucleotides: 16. CDR3 sequence reads: CAWKRDSPGGRTDTQYF. The CDR3 nucleotides are TGTGCCTGGAAACGGGACTCCCCGGGCGGGAGAACAGATACGCAGTATTTT.

This sequence joins TRBV5-1 and TRBJ1-2; TRBD1 is a possible D gene (5 bases). Trimming stripped 2 bases from V and 3 bases from J, with 14 bases between. The CDR3 has 15 residues. Germline V gene data show CDR1 as SGHRS and CDR2 as YFSETQ. In DNA form, the CDR3 reads TGCGCCAGCAGCTTTACCGGGACGACGGACTATGGCTACACCTTC. This codes for CASSFTGTTDYGYTF.

The CDR3 protein is CASSSRPYF. As DNA, the CDR3 is TGTGCCAGCAGCAGTAGACCGTACTTC. The V call is TRBV21-1, the J call TRBJ2-7. TRBV21-1 is reported as a pseudogene. The CDR3 has 9 residues.

The CDR3 loop reads CASSLRLVRGTDTQYF. For the CDR3, the DNA is TGTGCCAGCAGCCTCCGACTAGTTCGGGGCACAGATACGCAGTATTTT. The chain carries TRBV7-2 and TRBJ2-3; D is perhaps TRBD2 (6 bases). The CDR3 sequence is 16 residues long. CDR1 is SGHTA, CDR2 FQGNSA, per germline. V lost 5 bases to trimming and J lost 1 base, with 16 bases between them. Filled out from reference TRBV7-2 and TRBJ2-3, the complete variable domain reads GAGVSQSPSNKVTEKGKDVELRCDPISGHTALYWYRQSLGQGLEFLIYFQGNSAPDKSGLPSDRFSAERTGGSVSTLTIQRTQQEDSAVYLCASSLRLVRGTDTQYFGPGTRLTVL.

V usage is TRBV24-1 and J usage is TRBJ2-5; D remains unclear. Trimming stripped 3 bases from V and 1 base from J, with 8 bases between. This CDR3 is built from 14 residues. CDR1 is KGHDR and CDR2 is SFDVKD in the germline V gene. CDR3 nucleotide sequence: TGTGCCACCAGTGATCCCCAGGTCCAAGAGACCCAGTACTTC. Residues: CATSDPQVQETQYF.

The rearrangement uses TRBV2 and TRBJ2-7; D not resolved. V shed 7 bases and J shed 2 bases, with 9 bases lying between them. The CDR3 has 12 residues. Germline-derived CDR1 and CDR2 are SNHLY and FYNNEI. CDR3 DNA: TGTGCCAGCAAGGGTGGTCCCTACGAGCAGTACTTC. This gives the protein CASKGGPYEQYF.

Regarding this clone: The same CDR3 can be traced to other DNA sequences in this sample. CDR3 DNA: TGCGCCAGCAGCTTAAGCGGGGGGACCTACGAGCAGTACTTC. It specifies CASSLSGGTYEQYF. The chain couples TRBV5-1 to TRBJ2-7; the match to TRBD2 covers 9 bases. Germline V gene lookup returns CDR1 SGHRS and CDR2 YFSETQ. The CDR3 covers 14 residues. With V trimmed by 2 bases and J by 2 bases, 2 bases remained unmatched.

The gene calls are TRBV30 and TRBJ2-1; TRBD2 matches at 11 bases. After removal of 5 bases from V and 9 bases from J, the junction contained 15 bases not matched to a gene. Germline assignment: CDR1 GTSNPN and CDR2 SVGIG (reference sequence). The CDR3 has 16 amino acids. The DNA for the CDR3 is TGTGCCTGGGCGCTCTCGTGGCTAGCGGGAGGAAGTGAGCAGTTCTTC. This codes for CAWALSWLAGGSEQFF.

The chain carries TRBV7-2 and TRBJ2-5; 9 bases fit TRBD2. Per the germline V gene, CDR1 is SGHTA and CDR2 is FQGNSA. The CDR3 is 15 amino acids. The junction had 3 bases not matched to a gene; V was cut back by 4 bases and J by 0 bases. CDR3 in amino acids: CASSSRTSDQETQYF. Here the CDR3 DNA reads TGTGCCAGCAGCTCGCGGACTAGCGACCAAGAGACCCAGTACTTC.

This clone was observed once. J is TRBJ1-4 and V is TRBV27, with 8 bases aligning to TRBD1. This CDR3 is 20 amino acids long. CDR1 MNHEY and CDR2 SMNVEV come from the germline V gene (reference sequence). Germline trimming cut 8 bases from V and 0 bases from J; bases unmatched to any gene: 20. The CDR3 region is CASRGVGTGLGSATNEKLFF. CDR3 DNA: TGTGCCAGCCGTGGAGTCGGGACAGGTTTGGGTTCGGCAACTAATGAAAAACTGTTTTTT.

This clone came up once. The chain carries TRBV7-6 and TRBJ1-6, with TRBD1 matching 8 bases. The J segment lost 8 bases and the V segment lost 1 base, leaving 4 bases of the junction unmatched. The CDR3 runs to 15 residues. CDR1 and CDR2 from the germline V gene are SGHVS and FNYEAQ. CDR3 protein: CASSLGVRGHSPLHF. Written as DNA, the CDR3 is TGTGCCAGCAGCTTAGGTGTCAGGGGGCATTCACCCCTCCACTTT.

The chain employs TRBV25-1 and TRBJ1-2; possible D gene TRBD1, 5 bases. CDR1 is MGHDK and CDR2 is SYGVNS in the germline V gene. Trimming left V 3 bases short and J 11 bases short, with 16 bases between. The CDR3 is 13 residues long. CDR3 region: CASSDHALGGYTF. For the CDR3, the DNA is TGTGCCAGCAGTGACCACGCGTTGGGGGGGTACACCTTC.

This chain joins TRBV4-2 and TRBJ2-4; D possibly corresponds to TRBD2 (7 bases). Trimming took off 0 bases at V and 6 bases at J, with 15 bases between the two ends. Germline values: CDR1 LGHNA, CDR2 YNFKEQ. The CDR3 is 16 residues long. CDR3: CASSQDHSGGANIQYF. CDR3 nucleotide sequence: TGTGCCAGCAGCCAAGATCACAGTGGGGGGGCAAACATTCAGTACTTC.

The rearrangement joins TRBV10-3 to TRBJ2-7; D is tentatively TRBD1 or TRBD2 (7 bases each). Germline lookup yields CDR1 ENHRY and CDR2 SYGVKD. This CDR3 spans 15 amino acids. Trimming took 8 bases from V and 0 from J, leaving 17 bases between them. The CDR3 spells CAIWGGGSLSYEQYF. The CDR3 DNA reads as TGTGCCATCTGGGGAGGGGGCAGTCTCTCCTACGAGCAGTACTTC.

The chain recombines TRBV6-1 with TRBJ2-3; a possible D gene is TRBD1 (7 bases). This CDR3 region has 17 residues. CDR1 and CDR2 from the germline V gene are MNHNS and SASEGT. V lost 0 bases and J 3 bases, leaving 16 bases between the germline ends. The CDR3 is CASSEAQGGVVTDTQYF. CDR3 in DNA: TGTGCCAGCAGTGAAGCGCAGGGGGGTGTTGTAACAGATACGCAGTATTTT.

This chain joins TRBV13 and TRBJ1-1; D call uncertain. This CDR3 is built from 13 residues. Germline CDR1 and CDR2: PRHDT and FYEKMQ (reference sequence). V lost 5 bases and J 1 base, leaving 8 bases between the germline ends. For the CDR3, the DNA is TGTGCCAGCAGCCTCCGTAGGAACACTGAAGCTTTCTTT. This sequence encodes CASSLRRNTEAFF.

V is TRBV6-6 and J is TRBJ1-5, with 11 bases lining up with TRBD1. Germline V gene data show CDR1 as MNHNY and CDR2 as SVGAGI (reference sequence). This CDR3 spans 18 amino acids. V lost 5 bases, J lost 4 bases, and 13 bases stayed unmatched. CDR3 loop: CASSRQALGQGGNQPQHF. In nucleotides, the CDR3 is TGTGCCAGCAGTCGACAAGCTTTGGGACAGGGGGGTAATCAGCCCCAGCATTTT.